What follows are 8 T cell receptor beta chains derived from one specimen sequenced in a study of PD-1 blockade in classical Hodgkin lymphoma. The assay was immunoSEQ multiplex PCR, and TCRdb's table has in-frame clones only and misses some. In the table there are about 14,000 clones, roughly 86% of which are singletons. All the patients suffered relapse after autologous stem cell transplantation, and brentuximab vedotin exposure differed. This sample comprised peripheral blood mononuclear cells (PBMCs), obtained at baseline. These receptor sequences come from a human donor with classical Hodgkin lymphoma.

V gene TRBV7-9 combines with J gene TRBJ2-3; D might be TRBD1 or TRBD2, each matching 5 bases. Trimming removed 0 bases at V and 4 bases at J, with 14 bases between. CDR1 SEHNR and CDR2 FQNEAQ come from the germline V gene (reference sequence). The CDR3 sequence is 16 residues long. CDR3 nucleotide sequence: TGTGCCAGCAGCTTAGCCCCGGGGACCCCGTCAGATACGCAGTATTTT. Protein sequence: CASSLAPGTPSDTQYF.

The CDR3 is CAISESTGNNYGYTF. The CDR3 DNA is TGTGCCATCAGTGAGTCGACAGGAAATAACTATGGCTACACCTTC. The chain uses TRBV10-3 and TRBJ1-2; tentatively, D is TRBD1 (6 bases). The V gene lost 0 bases and the J gene lost 1 base, with 9 bases spanning the gap. Germline CDR1 reads ENHRY; CDR2 reads SYGVKD. The CDR3 has 15 amino acids.

The V call is TRBV28, the J call TRBJ2-5; 9 bases map to TRBD2. CDR1 and CDR2 from the germline V gene are MDHEN and SYDVKM. J was trimmed by 1 base and V by 2 bases; bases with no gene match: 8. The length of the CDR3 is 17 residues. CDR3 DNA: TGTGCCAGCAGTTTAAGTAGTGCGGGAGGGCCCCAAGAGACCCAGTACTTC. It encodes CASSLSSAGGPQETQYF.

This chain links TRBV7-2 with TRBJ1-1; TRBD1 agrees at 7 bases. CDR3 length equals 16 residues. Germline V CDR1 and CDR2: SGHTA, FQGNSA. Trimming at V came to 4 bases and at J to 1 base, leaving 9 bases not matched to a gene. The CDR3 bases are TGTGCCAGCAGCTACTACAGGGGAGGGGAGAACACTGAAGCTTTCTTT. Its translation is CASSYYRGGENTEAFF.

The chain uses TRBV27 and TRBJ1-1; D is possibly TRBD1 (6 bases). The V and J ends lost 1 base and 7 bases respectively, with 16 bases between them. The germline V gene has CDR1 MNHEY and CDR2 SMNVEV (reference sequence). The CDR3 has 15 amino acids. The CDR3 DNA reads TGTGCCAGCAGTTTATACAATAGGGGGGGACTTGAAGCTTTCTTT. Residues: CASSLYNRGGLEAFF.

In its sample, this clone was seen once. The V and J genes are TRBV15 and TRBJ2-7; TRBD1 agrees at 10 bases. Germline values: CDR1 LNHNV, CDR2 YYDKDF (reference sequence). This CDR3 has 15 amino acids. After removal of 5 bases from V and 1 base from J, the junction contained 5 bases not matched to a gene. CDR3 nucleotide sequence: TGTGCCACCAGCGCCCCGGGACAGGGGTCCTACGAGCAGTACTTC. It encodes CATSAPGQGSYEQYF.

The CDR3 protein is CASSFTSGSLDTQYF. CDR3 coding DNA: TGTGCCAGCAGCTTTACTAGCGGGAGTCTGGATACGCAGTATTTT. The gene calls are TRBV7-3 and TRBJ2-3; 11 positions agree with TRBD2. Trimming at V came to 3 bases and at J to 6 bases, leaving 5 bases not matched to a gene. The CDR3 is 15 amino acids. Germline values: CDR1 SGHTA, CDR2 FQGTGA. Complete variable domain (other parts from reference TRBV7-3 and TRBJ2-3): GAGVSQTPSNKVTEKGKYVELRCDPISGHTALYWYRQSLGQGPEFLIYFQGTGAADDSGLPNDRFFAVRPEGSVSTLKIQRTERGDSAVYLCASSFTSGSLDTQYFGPGTRLTVL.

This sequence joins TRBV7-2 and TRBJ2-4, with D possibly matching TRBD1 (7 bases). CDR3 size: 15 residues. Per germline, CDR1 SGHTA and CDR2 FQGNSA. Between the trimmed V and J ends, which lost 6 bases and 7 bases, there was a span of 19 bases. DNA for the CDR3: TGTGCCAGCAGTACCTATACAGGGGAGGCGAACATTCAGTACTTC. Protein product: CASSTYTGEANIQYF. Drawing the rest from reference TRBV7-2 and TRBJ2-4, the complete variable domain is GAGVSQSPSNKVTEKGKDVELRCDPISGHTALYWYRQSLGQGLEFLIYFQGNSAPDKSGLPSDRFSAERTGGSVSTLTIQRTQQEDSAVYLCASSTYTGEANIQYFGAGTRLSVL.